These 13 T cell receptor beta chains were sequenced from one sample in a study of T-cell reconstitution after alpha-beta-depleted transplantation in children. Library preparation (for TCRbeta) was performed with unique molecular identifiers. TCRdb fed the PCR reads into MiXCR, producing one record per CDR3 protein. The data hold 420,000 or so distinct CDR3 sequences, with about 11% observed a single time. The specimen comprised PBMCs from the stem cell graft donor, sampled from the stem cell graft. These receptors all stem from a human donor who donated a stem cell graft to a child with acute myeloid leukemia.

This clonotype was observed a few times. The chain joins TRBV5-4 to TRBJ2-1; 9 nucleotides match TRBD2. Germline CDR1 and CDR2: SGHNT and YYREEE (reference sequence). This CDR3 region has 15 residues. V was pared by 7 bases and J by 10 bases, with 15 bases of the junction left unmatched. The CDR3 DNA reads TGTGCCAGCTCGGAGGGGGCGGGAGGGCCAGGAGAGCAGTTCTTC. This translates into CASSEGAGGPGEQFF.

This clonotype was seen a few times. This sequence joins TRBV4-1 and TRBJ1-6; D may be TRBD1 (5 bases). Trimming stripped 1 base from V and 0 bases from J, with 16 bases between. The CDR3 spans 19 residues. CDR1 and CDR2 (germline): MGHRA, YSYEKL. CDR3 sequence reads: CASSQAPRGRSSYNSPLHF. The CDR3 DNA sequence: TGCGCCAGCAGCCAAGCCCCTAGGGGCAGAAGCTCCTATAATTCACCCCTCCACTTT.

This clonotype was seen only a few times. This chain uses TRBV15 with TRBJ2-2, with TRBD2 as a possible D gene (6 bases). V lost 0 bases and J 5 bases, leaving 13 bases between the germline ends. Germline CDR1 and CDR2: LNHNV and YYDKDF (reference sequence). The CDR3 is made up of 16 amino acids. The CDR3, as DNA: TGTGCCACCAGCAGAGACCGGGAGTACGGAACCGGGGAGCTGTTTTTT. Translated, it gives CATSRDREYGTGELFF. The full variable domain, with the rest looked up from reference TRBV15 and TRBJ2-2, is DAMVIQNPRYQVTQFGKPVTLSCSQTLNHNVMYWYQQKSSQAPKLLFHYYDKDFNNEADTPDNFQSRRPNTSFCFLDIRSPGLGDTAMYLCATSRDREYGTGELFFGEGSRLTVL.

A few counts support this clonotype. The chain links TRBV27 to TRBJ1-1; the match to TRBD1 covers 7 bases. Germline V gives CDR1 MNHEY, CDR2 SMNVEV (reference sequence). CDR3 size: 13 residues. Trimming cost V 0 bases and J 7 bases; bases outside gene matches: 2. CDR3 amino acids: CASSLSGGYEAFF. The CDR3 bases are TGTGCCAGCAGTTTATCAGGGGGCTATGAAGCTTTCTTT.

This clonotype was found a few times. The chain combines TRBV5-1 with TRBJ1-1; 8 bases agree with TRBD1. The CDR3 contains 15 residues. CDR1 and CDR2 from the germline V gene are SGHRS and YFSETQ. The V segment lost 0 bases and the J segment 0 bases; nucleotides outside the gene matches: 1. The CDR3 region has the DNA TGCGCCAGCAGCTTGGGACAGGGGCTGAACACTGAAGCTTTCTTT. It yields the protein CASSLGQGLNTEAFF.

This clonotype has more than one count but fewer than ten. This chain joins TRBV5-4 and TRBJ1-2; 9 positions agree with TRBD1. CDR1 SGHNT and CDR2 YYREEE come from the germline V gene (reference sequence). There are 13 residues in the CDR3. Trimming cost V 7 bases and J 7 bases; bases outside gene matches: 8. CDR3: CASGSGQGVGYTF. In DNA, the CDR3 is TGTGCCAGCGGATCGGGACAGGGCGTTGGCTACACCTTC.

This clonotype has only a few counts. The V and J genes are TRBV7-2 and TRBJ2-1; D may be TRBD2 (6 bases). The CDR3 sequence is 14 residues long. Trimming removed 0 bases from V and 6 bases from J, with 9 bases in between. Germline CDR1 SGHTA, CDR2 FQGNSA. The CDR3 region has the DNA TGTGCCAGCAGCTTAGCCCGGGACTTCAATGAGCAGTTCTTC. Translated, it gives CASSLARDFNEQFF.

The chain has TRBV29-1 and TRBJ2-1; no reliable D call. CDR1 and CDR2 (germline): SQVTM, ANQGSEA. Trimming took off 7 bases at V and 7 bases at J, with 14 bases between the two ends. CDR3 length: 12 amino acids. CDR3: CSGKGWGNEQFF. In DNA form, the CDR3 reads TGCAGCGGTAAGGGCTGGGGTAATGAGCAGTTCTTC.

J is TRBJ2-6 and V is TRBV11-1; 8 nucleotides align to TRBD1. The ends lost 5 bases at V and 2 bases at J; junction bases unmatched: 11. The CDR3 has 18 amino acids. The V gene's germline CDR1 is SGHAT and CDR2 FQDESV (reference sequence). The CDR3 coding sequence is TGTGCCAGCAGCCCTACAGGGGGTGAGAAACCTGGGGCCAACGTCCTGACTTTC. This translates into CASSPTGGEKPGANVLTF.

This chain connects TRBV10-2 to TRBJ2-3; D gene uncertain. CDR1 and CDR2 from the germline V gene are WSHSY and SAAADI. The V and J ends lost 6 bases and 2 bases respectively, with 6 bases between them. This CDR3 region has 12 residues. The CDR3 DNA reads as TGCGCCAGCAGGACAAACACAGATACGCAGTATTTT. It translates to CASRTNTDTQYF.

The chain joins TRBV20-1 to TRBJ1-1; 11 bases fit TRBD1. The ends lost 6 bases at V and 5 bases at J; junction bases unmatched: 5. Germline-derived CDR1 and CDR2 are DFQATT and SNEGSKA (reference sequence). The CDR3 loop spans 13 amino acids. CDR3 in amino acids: CSARGQGATEAFF. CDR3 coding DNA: TGCAGTGCCCGAGGACAGGGGGCGACTGAAGCTTTCTTT.

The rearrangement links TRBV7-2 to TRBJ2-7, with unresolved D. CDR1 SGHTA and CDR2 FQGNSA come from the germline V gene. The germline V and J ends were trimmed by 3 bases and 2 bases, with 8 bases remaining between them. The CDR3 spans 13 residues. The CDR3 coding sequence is TGTGCCAGCAGCTTTGGCGAGGCCTACGAGCAGTACTTC. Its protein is CASSFGEAYEQYF.

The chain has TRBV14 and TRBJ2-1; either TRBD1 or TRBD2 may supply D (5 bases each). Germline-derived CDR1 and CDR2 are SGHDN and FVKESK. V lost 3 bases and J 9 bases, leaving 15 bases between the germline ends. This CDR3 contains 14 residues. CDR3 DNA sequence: TGTGCCAGCAGCCACCTACTAGGGGAGATTGAGCAGTTCTTC. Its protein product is CASSHLLGEIEQFF.